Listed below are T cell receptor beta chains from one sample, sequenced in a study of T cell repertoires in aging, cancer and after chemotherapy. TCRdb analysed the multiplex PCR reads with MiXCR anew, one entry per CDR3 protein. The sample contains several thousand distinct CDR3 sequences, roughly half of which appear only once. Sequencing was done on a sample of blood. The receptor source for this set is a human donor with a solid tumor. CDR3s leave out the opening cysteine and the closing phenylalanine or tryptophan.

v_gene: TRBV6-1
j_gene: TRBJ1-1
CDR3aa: ASKRDRGWDTEAF

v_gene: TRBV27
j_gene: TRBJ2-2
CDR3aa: ASSPTSGLPHTGELF

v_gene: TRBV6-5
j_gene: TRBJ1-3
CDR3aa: ASSSVSSGNTIY

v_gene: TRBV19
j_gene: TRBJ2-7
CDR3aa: ASRVEGSDEQY

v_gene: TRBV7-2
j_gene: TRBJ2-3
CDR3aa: ASSLERVRADTQY

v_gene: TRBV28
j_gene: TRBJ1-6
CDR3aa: ASSPLQGANSPLH

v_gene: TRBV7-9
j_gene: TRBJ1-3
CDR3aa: ASSLDEGNTIY

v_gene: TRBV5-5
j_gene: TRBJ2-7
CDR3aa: ASRFERGSYEQY

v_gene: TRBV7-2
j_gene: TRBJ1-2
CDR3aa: ASSLDRSYGYT

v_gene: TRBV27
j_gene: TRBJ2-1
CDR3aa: ASSFAYSIYNEQF

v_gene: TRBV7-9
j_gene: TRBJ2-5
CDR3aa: ASSLSTGYQETQY

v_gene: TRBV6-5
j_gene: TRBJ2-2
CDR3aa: ASSPGQMNTGELF

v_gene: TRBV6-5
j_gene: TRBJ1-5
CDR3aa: ASSSQGNQPQH

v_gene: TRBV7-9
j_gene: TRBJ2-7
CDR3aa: ASSLVGSEQY

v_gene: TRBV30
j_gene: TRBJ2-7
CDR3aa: AWSPGTASYEQY

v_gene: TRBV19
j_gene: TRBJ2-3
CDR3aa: ASSPPLGGRDTQY

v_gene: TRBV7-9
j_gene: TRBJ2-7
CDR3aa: ASSLGMVNHYEQY

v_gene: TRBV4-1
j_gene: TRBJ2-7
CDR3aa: ASSGPPTYEQY

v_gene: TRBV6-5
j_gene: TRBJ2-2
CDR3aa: ASRRDRYTGELF

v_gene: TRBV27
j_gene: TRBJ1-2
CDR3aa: ASMWSGTGLLSNYGYT

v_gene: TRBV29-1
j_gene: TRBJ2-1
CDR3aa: SVEVGYNEQF

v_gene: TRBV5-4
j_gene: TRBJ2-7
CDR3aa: ASSPPGQLPGEQY

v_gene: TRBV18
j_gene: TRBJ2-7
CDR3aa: ASSAGGHYEQY

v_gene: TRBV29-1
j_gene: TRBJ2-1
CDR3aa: SVEPQASNEQF

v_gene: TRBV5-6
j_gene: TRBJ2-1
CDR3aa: ASSPRPRASLGEQF

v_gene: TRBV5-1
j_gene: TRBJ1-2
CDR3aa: ASSLGGTNYGYT

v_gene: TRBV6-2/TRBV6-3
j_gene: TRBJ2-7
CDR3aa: ASSYADYWAAYEQY

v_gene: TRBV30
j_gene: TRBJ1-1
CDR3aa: ACIKNTEAF

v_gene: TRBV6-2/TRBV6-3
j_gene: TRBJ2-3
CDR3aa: ASSYSRDTQY

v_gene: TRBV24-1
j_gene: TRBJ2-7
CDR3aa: ATSDPGRYEQY

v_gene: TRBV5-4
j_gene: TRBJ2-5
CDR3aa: ASSLEKRAVTGSFPQY

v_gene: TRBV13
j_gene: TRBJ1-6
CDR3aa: ASSRRGTGDFEALH

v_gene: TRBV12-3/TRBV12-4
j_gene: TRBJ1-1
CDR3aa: ASLRAALNTEAF

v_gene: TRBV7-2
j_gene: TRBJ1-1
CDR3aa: ASSLNRGGWTEAF

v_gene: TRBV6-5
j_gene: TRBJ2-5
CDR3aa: ASRRLVTRLDQETQY

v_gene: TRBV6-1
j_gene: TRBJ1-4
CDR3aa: ASSEALPGRNTMSEKLF

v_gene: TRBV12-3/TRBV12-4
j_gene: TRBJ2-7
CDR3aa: ASSGMGDYEQY

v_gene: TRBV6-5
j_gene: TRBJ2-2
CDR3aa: ASRVTSGTGELF

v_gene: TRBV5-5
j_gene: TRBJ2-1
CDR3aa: ASSLGGGYNEQF

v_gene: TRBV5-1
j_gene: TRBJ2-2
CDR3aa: ASSLAENTGELF